This TCR beta chain is from a study of shared clonotypes between healthy human individuals. The CDR3 covers 12 residues. Germline V gene lookup returns CDR1 SGHDT and CDR2 YYEEEE. The germline V and J ends were trimmed by 0 bases and 6 bases, with 7 bases remaining between them. Whole-study results and caveats: The study found lower generation probabilities in non-shared clonotypes than in those shared by all four donors.

This clone came up a few times. Its specificity is not known. Naive CD8 cells, CD45RO-negative and positively selected for CCR7, excluded terminally differentiated effector memory CD45RA+ cells. Sequencing was performed with immunoSEQ multiplex PCR; in TCRdb, only in-frame clones are kept and a portion is missing. There are about 680,000 clones in the sample; under 95% occur only once, and 24% lies in the top ten. The chain joins TRBV5-6 to TRBJ2-7, with D unclear. This clonotype was sampled from a man aged 25 to 40 in good health. Sequencing was done on a sample of naive CD8+ T cells sorted from blood. CDR3 residues: CASSLVSAEQYF. Here the CDR3 DNA reads TGTGCCAGCAGCTTGGTTTCAGCCGAGCAGTACTTC.